The 31 T cell receptor beta chains listed next were all sequenced from one sample in a study of identical twins. TCRdb reanalysed the 5' RACE reads using MiXCR and keeps one entry per CDR3 protein. The sample includes 500,000 to 600,000 distinct CDR3 sequences, less than 25% of them seen just once. This sample was also put to use in a study of T cells expressing NK-cell markers.

Sequencing was carried out using CD4+ T cells sorted from blood. These receptors were collected from a woman aged 18-29 years in good health.

This clonotype was recorded a few times. This chain connects TRBV4-3 to TRBJ2-5; 8 nucleotides match TRBD1. The germline gives CDR1 LGHNA, CDR2 YSLEER. The CDR3 runs to 18 residues. V shed 1 base and J 1 base; nucleotides not matched to a gene: 11. CDR3 in DNA: TGCGCCAGCAGCCAAGGCGGCCAGGGGGCTAGTAGCCAAGAGACCCAGTACTTC. Its translation: CASSQGGQGASSQETQYF.

This clonotype was observed a few times. This CDR3 reads CASSHHYGGTYNEQFF. For the CDR3, the DNA is TGTGCCAGCAGCCACCATTATGGGGGGACATACAATGAGCAGTTCTTC. This sequence joins TRBV4-2 and TRBJ2-1, with D perhaps assigned TRBD1 or TRBD2 (6 bases each). V lost 3 bases, J lost 4 bases, and 16 bases lay in between. Per germline, CDR1 LGHNA and CDR2 YNFKEQ. The CDR3 spans 16 residues.

The chain links TRBV11-2 to TRBJ2-1, with 13 bases identical to TRBD2. This CDR3 spans 18 amino acids. Germline-derived CDR1 and CDR2 are SGHAT and FQNNGV. V lost 4 bases and J lost 0; bases outside the gene matches: 6. Here the CDR3 reads CASSSGLAGVPSYNEQFF. The CDR3 coding sequence is TGTGCCAGCAGCTCAGGACTAGCGGGAGTCCCCTCCTACAATGAGCAGTTCTTC.

The V and J genes are TRBV25-1 and TRBJ2-2, with a weak D call TRBD1 (5 bases). Germline CDR1 reads MGHDK; CDR2 reads SYGVNS. The ends were cut back, 3 bases at V and 4 bases at J, with 6 bases in the middle. There are 13 residues in the CDR3. This chain's CDR3 is CASSDRVTGELFF. CDR3 coding DNA: TGTGCCAGCAGTGACAGGGTCACCGGGGAGCTGTTTTTT.

The chain couples TRBV7-6 to TRBJ2-1; D is undetermined. The CDR3 has 16 residues. V lost 1 base, J lost 0 bases, and 10 bases lay in between. The germline V gene has CDR1 SGHVS and CDR2 FNYEAQ. CDR3 coding DNA: TGTGCCAGCAGCTTAGACGCTTTTACCTCCTACAATGAGCAGTTCTTC. It encodes CASSLDAFTSYNEQFF.

The genes are TRBV7-2 and TRBJ2-7; D possibly corresponds to TRBD1 (6 bases). V gave up 1 base and J gave up 6 bases, with 7 bases separating them. The V gene's germline CDR1 is SGHTA and CDR2 FQGNSA. The CDR3 is 12 amino acids. The CDR3: CASSLDRAEQYF. The DNA of the CDR3 is TGTGCCAGCAGCTTAGACAGGGCCGAGCAGTACTTC.

The genes are TRBV5-1 and TRBJ2-7; no clear D gene. CDR3 size: 14 residues. In germline, CDR1 is SGHRS, CDR2 YFSETQ. With 0 bases removed from V and 6 bases from J, the gap between germline ends came to 13 bases. The CDR3 DNA is TGCGCCAGCAGCTTGGCGGACCCCGACCTCGAGCAGTACTTC. Amino acids: CASSLADPDLEQYF.

This clonotype was picked up a small number of times. The rearrangement joins TRBV5-6 to TRBJ1-2; D unresolved. CDR1 and CDR2 (germline): SGHDT, YYEEEE. The CDR3 is made up of 13 amino acids. V lost 6 bases and J lost 4, with 13 bases in between. DNA of the CDR3: TGTGCCAGCACCCGCGGGAGGGCCTATGGCTACACCTTC. It is translated as CASTRGRAYGYTF. The full variable domain, with the rest looked up from reference TRBV5-6 and TRBJ1-2, is DAGVTQSPTHLIKTRGQQVTLRCSPKSGHDTVSWYQQALGQGPQFIFQYYEEEERQRGNFPDRFSGHQFPNYSSELNVNALLLGDSALYLCASTRGRAYGYTFGSGTRLTVV.

This chain connects TRBV7-2 to TRBJ2-5, with 9 bases aligning to TRBD2. This CDR3 region has 14 residues. Germline V CDR1 and CDR2: SGHTA, FQGNSA. The V and J ends lost 8 bases and 5 bases, in that order; junction bases with no gene match: 9. Here the CDR3 DNA reads TGTGCCAGCCGGCGAGGTAGCGGGAGTGAGACCCAGTACTTC. It specifies CASRRGSGSETQYF.

DNA of the CDR3: TGTGCCAGCAGCAGACCTTGGGACAATGAGCAGTTCTTC. Translated, it gives CASSRPWDNEQFF. The chain has TRBV12-3 or TRBV12-4 and TRBJ2-1; no reliable D call. The germline V and J ends were trimmed by 6 bases and 5 bases, with 11 bases remaining between them. The CDR3 spans 13 residues.

V is TRBV12-3 or TRBV12-4 and J is TRBJ2-3, with TRBD2 identical over 11 bases. The CDR3 totals 15 residues. Losses at the gene ends were 10 bases for V and 5 bases for J; bases not matched to a gene: 11. CDR3 region: CAIRGLAGGGDTQYF. CDR3 DNA sequence: TGTGCCATAAGGGGTCTAGCGGGAGGAGGAGATACGCAGTATTTT.

The chain employs TRBV5-1 and TRBJ2-3; tentative D call: TRBD1 (6 bases). The ends were cut back, 2 bases at V and 2 bases at J, with 12 bases in the middle. The V gene's germline CDR1 is SGHRS and CDR2 YFSETQ. The CDR3 runs 15 residues. The DNA of the CDR3 is TGCGCCAGCAGCTTATCCGGGACACTCACAGATACGCAGTATTTT. Translating gives CASSLSGTLTDTQYF.

The J gene is TRBJ2-7, the V gene TRBV6-2 or TRBV6-3; 12 bases are shared with TRBD2. The ends lost 7 bases at V and 4 bases at J; junction bases unmatched: 5. Germline values: CDR1 MNHEY, CDR2 SVGEGT. The CDR3 sequence is 14 residues long. In DNA form, the CDR3 reads TGTGCCAGCATAAAGACTAGCGGGAGTTACGAGCAGTACTTC. Encoded protein: CASIKTSGSYEQYF.

This clonotype appeared a few times. V gene TRBV11-2 combines with J gene TRBJ1-2, with a weak D call TRBD1 (5 bases). The CDR3 runs to 15 residues. Germline V gives CDR1 SGHAT, CDR2 FQNNGV. The germline V and J ends were trimmed by 2 bases and 4 bases, with 14 bases remaining between them. The CDR3 nucleotides read TGTGCCAGCAGCTTAAGCAGCGGGGGTACCTATGGCTACACCTTC. It yields the protein CASSLSSGGTYGYTF.

This chain connects TRBV7-3 to TRBJ1-2, with D perhaps TRBD1 (6 bases). The V gene's germline CDR1 is SGHTA and CDR2 FQGTGA. This CDR3 has 15 residues. V was clipped by 5 bases and J by 6 bases, with 19 bases between them. The CDR3 DNA reads TGTGCCAGCAGCCCGGGCAGGGGACGGATGAATGGCTACACCTTC. It translates to CASSPGRGRMNGYTF.

The genes are TRBV12-3 or TRBV12-4 and TRBJ2-3, with 7 bases identical to TRBD2. V was clipped by 5 bases and J by 3 bases; unmatched bases: 8. The CDR3 has 15 residues. In nucleotides, the CDR3 is TGTGCCAGCAGTCCCCACCGCGGGGGTACAGATACGCAGTATTTT. Translating gives CASSPHRGGTDTQYF.

The chain links TRBV20-1 to TRBJ1-1; maybe TRBD1 (5 bases). CDR3 length equals 13 residues. Germline loops: CDR1 DFQATT, CDR2 SNEGSKA (reference sequence). Trimming left V 2 bases short and J 1 base short, with 8 bases between. The CDR3 sequence: CSARRDGNTEAFF. The CDR3 nucleotides are TGCAGTGCTAGACGGGACGGGAACACTGAAGCTTTCTTT.

In its sample, this clonotype was seen many times. The rearrangement uses TRBV5-5 and TRBJ1-2; TRBD1 matches 10 bases. Losses at the gene ends were 5 bases for V and 6 bases for J; bases not matched to a gene: 4. This CDR3 comprises 13 residues. CDR1 SGHKS and CDR2 YYEKEE come from the germline V gene (reference sequence). CDR3 nucleotides: TGTGCCAGCAGGTCCGGGACAGGGGATGGCTACACCTTC. Translating it yields CASRSGTGDGYTF.

This clonotype has ten or more counts. V gene TRBV4-3 combines with J gene TRBJ2-3; D ambiguous. V gave up 1 base and J gave up 5 bases, with 7 bases separating them. The CDR3 has 13 residues. CDR1 is LGHNA and CDR2 is YSLEER in the germline V gene. The CDR3 loop is CASSQGGGDTQYF. The CDR3, as DNA: TGCGCCAGCAGCCAAGGAGGCGGAGATACGCAGTATTTT.

The chain couples TRBV7-2 to TRBJ2-7; D uncertain. The CDR3 totals 14 residues. With 1 base removed from V and 5 bases from J, the gap between germline ends came to 12 bases. Germline V gene data show CDR1 as SGHTA and CDR2 as FQGNSA. The CDR3 protein is CASSLVRHKHEQYF. As DNA, the CDR3 is TGTGCCAGCAGCTTAGTCCGGCACAAGCACGAGCAGTACTTC.

This clonotype was recorded many times. CDR3 bases: TGTGCCAGCAGGGTTGTGGAAAACACCATATATTTT. It codes for CASRVVENTIYF. V gene TRBV12-3 or TRBV12-4 combines with J gene TRBJ1-3; the D is unclear. Deletions cut 6 bases from V and 6 bases from J, with 9 bases between. The CDR3 totals 12 residues.

This clonotype was seen a few times. This rearrangement joins TRBV10-2 to TRBJ2-5; D possibly matches TRBD1 or TRBD2 (7 bases each). The CDR3 covers 14 residues. The germline CDR1 and CDR2 sequences are WSHSY and SAAADI. Trimming cost V 5 bases and J 4 bases, with 14 bases left between them. In nucleotides, the CDR3 is TGCGCCAGCAGTACTCAGGGGGGGCCAGAGACCCAGTACTTC. This translates into CASSTQGGPETQYF.

There are a few counts of this clonotype. The gene calls are TRBV5-1 and TRBJ2-3; maybe TRBD1 (7 bases). In germline, CDR1 is SGHRS, CDR2 YFSETQ. The CDR3 covers 14 residues. V was shortened by 6 bases and J by 3 bases, with 14 bases between the two germline ends. In nucleotides, the CDR3 is TGCGCCAGCAAAACAGGGGCGGGAACAGATACGCAGTATTTT. The encoded protein is CASKTGAGTDTQYF.

This clonotype has more than one count but fewer than ten. The rearrangement links TRBV27 to TRBJ2-5, with D tentatively TRBD1 (6 bases). This CDR3 is 16 amino acids long. Germline assignment: CDR1 MNHEY and CDR2 SMNVEV (reference sequence). V lost 7 bases and J lost 3, with 21 bases in between. This chain's CDR3 is CASKTQRTALKETQYF. In DNA, the CDR3 is TGTGCCAGCAAGACCCAGCGGACAGCCCTGAAAGAGACCCAGTACTTC.

V gene TRBV12-3 or TRBV12-4 combines with J gene TRBJ1-1; D possibly corresponds to TRBD1 (5 bases). The CDR3 is 14 amino acids. V lost 9 bases to trimming and J lost 5 bases, with 19 bases between them. The CDR3 protein is CASRNRGGSTEAFF. The DNA of the CDR3 is TGTGCCAGTAGGAATCGGGGGGGGAGTACTGAAGCTTTCTTT.

The rearrangement joins TRBV7-9 to TRBJ2-7, with D perhaps given as TRBD1 or TRBD2 (5 bases each). The germline V and J ends were trimmed by 5 bases and 4 bases, with 15 bases remaining between them. CDR3 length: 14 amino acids. Per the germline V gene, CDR1 is SEHNR and CDR2 is FQNEAQ (reference sequence). Here the CDR3 reads CASSPQVGGYEQYF. The CDR3 DNA follows: TGTGCCAGCAGCCCTCAGGTTGGGGGATACGAGCAGTACTTC.

This clonotype was detected many times. The chain couples TRBV9 to TRBJ2-1, with 8 bases aligning to TRBD2. Germline V lookup: CDR1 SGDLS, CDR2 YYNGEE. J gave up 4 bases and V 0 bases, and 3 bases lay outside the gene matches. This CDR3 is 15 amino acids long. CDR3 DNA: TGTGCCAGCAGCGTAGGGCTAGCGGGTTACAATGAGCAGTTCTTC. The encoded protein is CASSVGLAGYNEQFF.

This clonotype was counted many times. The rearrangement links TRBV25-1 to TRBJ1-1; D is undetermined. Per the germline V gene, CDR1 is MGHDK and CDR2 is SYGVNS. With 8 bases removed from V and 1 base from J, the gap between germline ends came to 5 bases. This CDR3 has 11 amino acids. CDR3 DNA: TGTGCCAGCCGTCGGAACACTGAAGCTTTCTTT. Residues: CASRRNTEAFF.

This clonotype was observed a handful of times. The J gene is TRBJ1-6, the V gene TRBV6-1; possible D gene TRBD1, 6 bases. Germline loops: CDR1 MNHNS, CDR2 SASEGT. V lost 8 bases and J lost 7, with 12 bases in between. The CDR3 extends over 13 amino acids. CDR3 amino acids: CASATDRNSPLHF. CDR3 nucleotide sequence: TGTGCCAGCGCGACCGACAGGAATTCACCCCTCCACTTT.

This clonotype was counted only a few times. The chain has TRBV7-2 and TRBJ2-4; no definite D call. The CDR3 is made up of 15 amino acids. V gave up 5 bases and J gave up 0 bases, with 11 bases separating them. The V gene's germline CDR1 is SGHTA and CDR2 FQGNSA. The CDR3 DNA reads TGTGCCAGCAGCCCCGGGCGACTAGCCAAAAACATTCAGTACTTC. Residues: CASSPGRLAKNIQYF.

This clonotype is a singleton in its sample. The V and J genes are TRBV20-1 and TRBJ2-5; weak D call: TRBD2 (7 bases). CDR3 length: 13 residues. Between the trimmed V and J ends, which lost 5 bases and 5 bases, there was a span of 15 bases. The germline gives CDR1 DFQATT, CDR2 SNEGSKA (reference sequence). The CDR3 region has the DNA TGCAGTGCTCATACGGGGGGCGAGGAGACCCAGTACTTC. Its protein is CSAHTGGEETQYF.